Below, one TCR beta chain is given with its context. The germline CDR1 and CDR2 sequences are MNHNS and SASEGT. The CDR3 has 17 residues. V was trimmed by 0 bases and J by 2 bases, leaving 16 bases between them. The data belong to a study of T cell changes during pregnancy in multiple sclerosis. Measured with immunoSEQ multiplex PCR; TCRdb has only the in-frame clones, and not every one. The data show about 110,000 clones, roughly 89% seen once. The sequence came from a female donor with multiple sclerosis, enrolled in a pregnancy study. The chain couples TRBV6-1 to TRBJ2-5; tentatively, D is TRBD1 (7 bases). This material consisted of peripheral blood, taken before pregnancy. The CDR3 region is CASSEAGGRQGQETQYF. The CDR3 nucleotides read TGTGCCAGCAGTGAAGCGGGGGGCCGACAGGGACAAGAGACCCAGTACTTC.